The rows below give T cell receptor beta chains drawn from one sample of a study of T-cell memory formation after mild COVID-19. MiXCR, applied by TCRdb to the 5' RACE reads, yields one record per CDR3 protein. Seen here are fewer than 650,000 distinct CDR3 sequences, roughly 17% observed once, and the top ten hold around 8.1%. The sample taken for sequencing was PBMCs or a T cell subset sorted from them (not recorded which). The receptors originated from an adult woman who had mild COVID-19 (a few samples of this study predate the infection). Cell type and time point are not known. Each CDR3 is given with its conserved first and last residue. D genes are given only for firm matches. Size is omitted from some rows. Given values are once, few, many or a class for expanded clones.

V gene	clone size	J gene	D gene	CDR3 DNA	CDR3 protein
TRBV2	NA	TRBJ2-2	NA	TGTGCCAGCAGTTTGGGACTTACCGCGAACACCGGGGAGCTGTTTTTT	CASSLGLTANTGELFF
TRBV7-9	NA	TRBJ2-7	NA	TGTGCCAGCAGCTTAGTTATTAAGGACGAGCAGTACTTC	CASSLVIKDEQYF
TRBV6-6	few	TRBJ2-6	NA	TGTGCCAGCAGTTTTCCACAGGCTAGCTCTGGGGCCAACGTCCTGACTTTC	CASSFPQASSGANVLTF
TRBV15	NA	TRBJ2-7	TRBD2	TGTGCCACCAGCAGAGCGATTGGGGGGGCCTACGAGCAGTACTTC	CATSRAIGGAYEQYF
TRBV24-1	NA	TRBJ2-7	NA	TGTGCCACCAGTGATGGACACCTAGGTTCCTACGAGCAGTACTTC	CATSDGHLGSYEQYF
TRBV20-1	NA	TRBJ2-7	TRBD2	TGCAGTGCTTCGTTAGCGGGGACCTACGAGCAGTACTTC	CSASLAGTYEQYF
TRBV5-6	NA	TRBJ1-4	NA	TGTGCCAGCAGCCGCCAGGGAGATACAACTAATGAAAAACTGTTTTTT	CASSRQGDTTNEKLFF
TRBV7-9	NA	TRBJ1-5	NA	TGTGCCAGCAGCTTAATGGGGGTGGGCCAGCCCCAGCATTTT	CASSLMGVGQPQHF
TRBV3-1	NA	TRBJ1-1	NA	TGTGCCAGCAGCCCCAAGAGAAGGGGACGGACTGAAGCTTTCTTT	CASSPKRRGRTEAFF
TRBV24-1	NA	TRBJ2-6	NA	TGTGCCACCAGTGAAGCCAGGGCCCATAGCGGGGCCAACGTCCTGACTTTC	CATSEARAHSGANVLTF
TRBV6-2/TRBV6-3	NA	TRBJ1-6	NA	TGTGCCAGCAATAGGGGGGATTCACCCCTCCACTTT	CASNRGDSPLHF
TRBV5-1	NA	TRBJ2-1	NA	TGCGCCAGCAGCACAAAGCGGGCCTCCAGCTCCTACAATGAGCAGTTCTTC	CASSTKRASSSYNEQFF
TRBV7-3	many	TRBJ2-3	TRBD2	TGTGCCAGCAGCTCGGCGGGAGGGGGAGATACGCAGTATTTT	CASSSAGGGDTQYF
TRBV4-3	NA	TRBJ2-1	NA	TGCGCCAGCAGCCAAGAGAGACTACGGAACAATGAGCAGTTCTTC	CASSQERLRNNEQFF
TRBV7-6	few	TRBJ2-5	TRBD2	TGTGCCAGCAGCCCGCTGGGAGGGCTACAAGAGACCCAGTACTTC	CASSPLGGLQETQYF
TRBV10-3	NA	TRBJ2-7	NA	TGTGCCATCCTGGACACTAACTACGAGCAGTACTTC	CAILDTNYEQYF
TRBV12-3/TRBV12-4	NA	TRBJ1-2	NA	TGTGCCAGCAGTTTAACCCGGGGCGGTGGCTACACCTTC	CASSLTRGGGYTF
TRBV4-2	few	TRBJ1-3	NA	TGTGCCAGCAGCCAAGAGAAGGGTTGGGGAAACACCATATATTTT	CASSQEKGWGNTIYF
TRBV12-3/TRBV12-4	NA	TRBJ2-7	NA	TGTGCCAGCAGTTTTCATGGTGAGGAGCAGTACTTC	CASSFHGEEQYF
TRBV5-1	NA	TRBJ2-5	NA	TGCGCCAGCAGCTTGGTGGGACTTGGGTTCCAAGAGACCCAGTACTTC	CASSLVGLGFQETQYF
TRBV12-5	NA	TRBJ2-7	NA	TGTGCTAGTGGTTTTTTTGGGGGTAGCTCCTACGAGCAGTACTTC	CASGFFGGSSYEQYF